The 22 T cell receptor beta chains given below trace back to one sample, sequenced in a study of T cell repertoires in aging, cancer and after chemotherapy (dated by TCRdb to about 2019). TCR beta rearrangements were amplified from genomic DNA extracted from peripheral blood rather than from sorted cells or RNA. The reads were generated on an Illumina MiSeq. Rearranged TRB sequences spanning V, D and J segments were amplified by multiplex touch-down PCR using a mixed TRB-A/B primer pool. The public reads were quality trimmed at Q25 with fastp and then assembled into clones with MiXCR by TCRdb, keeping productive beta chains. Under each unique CDR3 protein, matching rows form one entry showing the most common genes and DNA. Present in this sample are about 9,200 distinct CDR3 sequences, around a third of which were seen just once. The ten largest account for 3.5% to 4% of the sample. Sequencing was performed on blood. The source of these receptors is a human donor in good health.

The table lists this clonotype with a few counts. CDR3 nucleotides: TGTGCCAGCAGCTTAGCCTTGGGACAGGGGTATGGCTACACCTTC. This translates into CASSLALGQGYGYTF. The rearrangement joins TRBV7-2 to TRBJ1-2; 10 nucleotides agree with TRBD1. The J segment lost 5 bases and the V segment lost 0 bases, leaving 3 bases of the junction unmatched. The CDR3 contains 15 residues. Germline V lookup: CDR1 SGHTA, CDR2 FQGNSA.

This clonotype was counted a few times. This rearrangement joins TRBV5-1 to TRBJ1-2; tentatively, D is TRBD1 (6 bases). The CDR3 is 14 amino acids. From germline, CDR1 is SGHRS and CDR2 YFSETQ. V was pared by 1 base and J by 4 bases, with 11 bases between. CDR3 residues: CASSLSRGGYGYTF. The DNA for the CDR3 is TGCGCCAGCAGCTTGAGTAGGGGGGGCTATGGCTACACCTTC.

The chain links TRBV5-1 to TRBJ1-2; no firm D call. V was clipped by 0 bases and J by 5 bases, with 11 bases between them. The V gene's germline CDR1 is SGHRS and CDR2 YFSETQ. The CDR3 sequence is 14 residues long. CDR3 sequence reads: CASSLEAASYGYTF. The CDR3 DNA reads as TGCGCCAGCAGCTTGGAGGCCGCGTCATATGGCTACACCTTC.

The CDR3 region has the DNA TGTGCCAGTGGTACTAGAGGGGCCGGGGAGCTGTTTTTT. This gives the protein CASGTRGAGELFF. This rearrangement joins TRBV19 to TRBJ2-2; either TRBD1 or TRBD2 may supply D (5 bases each). The CDR3 is 13 residues long. Germline V gene data show CDR1 as LNHDA and CDR2 as SQIVND (reference sequence). Trimming left V 8 bases short and J 6 bases short, with 13 bases between.

This sequence joins TRBV20-1 and TRBJ2-2; D is possibly TRBD1 (5 bases). Germline V gives CDR1 DFQATT, CDR2 SNEGSKA (reference sequence). V was clipped by 3 bases and J by 5 bases, with 7 bases between them. The CDR3 contains 12 residues. In DNA, the CDR3 is TGCAGTGCTAGTCAGGGAACCGGGGAGCTGTTTTTT. Protein: CSASQGTGELFF.

The chain couples TRBV19 to TRBJ1-1; D remains unclear. In germline, CDR1 is LNHDA, CDR2 SQIVND (reference sequence). Trimming removed 1 base from V and 8 bases from J, with 14 bases in between. The CDR3 loop spans 14 amino acids. The CDR3 protein is CASSIGAGRVEAFF. The CDR3 DNA reads as TGTGCCAGTAGTATAGGGGCAGGACGGGTAGAAGCTTTCTTT.

The chain links TRBV21-1 to TRBJ2-7; no DNA check was done on the table's D call, TRBD1. TRBV21-1 constitutes a pseudogene. There are 12 residues in the CDR3. CDR3 DNA: TGTGCCAGCAGCAGGGCGGACTACGAGCAGTACGTC. It encodes CASSRADYEQYV.

This clonotype was counted only a few times. The rearrangement links TRBV12-3 or TRBV12-4 to TRBJ1-2; D ambiguous. V was trimmed by 3 bases and J by 4 bases, leaving 12 bases between them. This CDR3 region has 14 residues. The CDR3, as DNA: TGTGCCAGCAGTTTTAGGCAGTACAGCTATGGCTACACCTTC. Its protein product is CASSFRQYSYGYTF.

This clonotype was seen a few times. In DNA, the CDR3 is TGTGCCAGCAGCTCTCGACTAGCGGGACCCTACAATGAGCAGTTCTTC. Translated: CASSSRLAGPYNEQFF. This chain uses TRBV7-2 with TRBJ2-1; 11 nucleotides align to TRBD2. J was trimmed by 2 bases and V by 4 bases; bases with no gene match: 4. In germline, CDR1 is SGHTA, CDR2 FQGNSA. This CDR3 contains 16 residues.

The CDR3 coding sequence is TGTGCCAGCAGCCCCTCGCGTCGGGGGGAGCTGTTTTTT. This gives the protein CASSPSRRGELFF. This sequence joins TRBV7-3 and TRBJ2-2; D remains ambiguous. Trimming stripped 5 bases from V and 8 bases from J, with 12 bases between. There are 13 residues in the CDR3. The germline V gene encodes CDR1 SGHTA and CDR2 FQGTGA.

This chain joins TRBV6-5 and TRBJ2-5; tentative D call: TRBD2 (5 bases). V dropped 5 bases and J dropped 2 bases, with 18 bases sitting between them. Germline CDR1 MNHEY, CDR2 SVGAGI. This CDR3 spans 16 amino acids. The CDR3 DNA follows: TGTGCCAGCAGTCCGGCGCGGGCGTCCCTTCAAGAGACCCAGTACTTC. It translates to CASSPARASLQETQYF.

The chain uses TRBV4-3 and TRBJ2-5; D is possibly TRBD1 (6 bases). The germline gives CDR1 LGHNA, CDR2 YSLEER. There are 15 residues in the CDR3. The V end lost 0 bases, the J end lost 6 bases, and 14 bases lay between the germline ends. The CDR3 DNA sequence: TGCGCCAGCAGCCAAGATCGGGCAGGGGAGAAGACCCAGTACTTC. As protein: CASSQDRAGEKTQYF.

This clonotype was counted once. The genes are TRBV6-2 or TRBV6-3 and TRBJ1-1; tentative D call: TRBD1 (5 bases). Per the germline V gene, CDR1 is MNHEY and CDR2 is SVGEGT. The CDR3 runs 13 residues. V was clipped by 6 bases and J by 1 base, with 9 bases between them. The CDR3, as DNA: TGTGCCAGCAGATCCCAGGGGAACACTGAAGCTTTCTTT. Its translation is CASRSQGNTEAFF.

CDR3 sequence (DNA): TGTGCCAGCAGCTCGGGACAGGGTAGGAGGGAAGAGACCCAGTACTTC. Protein product: CASSSGQGRREETQYF. The gene calls are TRBV7-9 and TRBJ2-5; TRBD1 matches 9 bases. Germline values: CDR1 SEHNR, CDR2 FQNEAQ (reference sequence). The ends lost 4 bases at V and 3 bases at J; junction bases unmatched: 9. The CDR3 loop spans 16 amino acids.

V usage is TRBV12-3 or TRBV12-4 and J usage is TRBJ2-7; D is possibly TRBD1 (6 bases). This CDR3 region has 14 residues. V dropped 5 bases and J dropped 6 bases, with 17 bases sitting between them. The CDR3 sequence: CASSLARRGSEQYF. CDR3 bases: TGTGCCAGCAGTCTGGCCCGAAGGGGGTCCGAGCAGTACTTC.

The rearrangement joins TRBV6-4 to TRBJ2-3; either TRBD1 or TRBD2 may fit D (5 bases each). The CDR3 spans 16 residues. The ends were cut back, 0 bases at V and 4 bases at J, with 14 bases in the middle. Germline CDR1 is MRHNA and CDR2 is SNTAGT. Here the CDR3 reads CASSDSGTRGADTQYF. CDR3 DNA sequence: TGTGCCAGCAGTGACTCGGGTACGAGAGGGGCAGATACGCAGTATTTT.

The chain uses TRBV20-1 and TRBJ2-7; 7 positions agree with TRBD1. There are 14 residues in the CDR3. The J segment lost 2 bases and the V segment lost 1 base, leaving 5 bases of the junction unmatched. Germline-derived CDR1 and CDR2 are DFQATT and SNEGSKA (reference sequence). The CDR3 DNA reads as TGCAGTGCTAGAGGGACAGGCAGACCCTACGAGCAGTACGTC. Protein product: CSARGTGRPYEQYV.

The J gene is TRBJ1-4, the V gene TRBV5-6; weak D call: TRBD1 (5 bases). Germline CDR1 and CDR2: SGHDT and YYEEEE. The CDR3 contains 14 residues. V lost 4 bases and J lost 8, with 15 bases in between. CDR3 residues: CASSDTRAGEKLFF. Written as DNA, the CDR3 is TGTGCCAGCAGCGACACGAGGGCAGGGGAAAAACTGTTTTTT.

CDR3 sequence: CASSQDPSAGSYEQYF. CDR3 nucleotides: TGCGCCAGCAGCCAAGATCCCTCGGCAGGTTCGTACGAGCAGTACTTC. The chain combines TRBV4-3 with TRBJ2-7, with unresolved D. This CDR3 region has 16 residues. Trimming pared 0 bases from V and 4 bases from J, leaving 16 bases between. Germline CDR1 is LGHNA and CDR2 is YSLEER.

The sample holds a few counts of this clonotype. The CDR3 sequence: CSPGQATNEKLFF. The CDR3 DNA sequence: TGCAGTCCGGGACAGGCGACTAATGAAAAACTGTTTTTT. The chain uses TRBV20-1 and TRBJ1-4, with 8 nucleotides matching TRBD1. With V trimmed by 8 bases and J by 2 bases, 4 bases remained unmatched. The germline CDR1 and CDR2 sequences are DFQATT and SNEGSKA (reference sequence). The CDR3 consists of 13 residues.

This clonotype is classed as medium-sized. This chain joins TRBV19 and TRBJ1-2; D call uncertain. Trimming took off 5 bases at V and 3 bases at J, with 10 bases between the two ends. Germline CDR1 reads LNHDA; CDR2 reads SQIVND (reference sequence). The CDR3 extends over 13 amino acids. CDR3 sequence: CASSVHGDYGYTF. CDR3 in DNA: TGTGCCAGTAGTGTACACGGAGACTATGGCTACACCTTC.

This clonotype has only a few counts. The chain employs TRBV12-3 or TRBV12-4 and TRBJ1-2, with a possible D match to TRBD1 (5 bases). The CDR3 is 18 amino acids. Between the trimmed V and J ends, which lost 1 base and 5 bases, there was a span of 23 bases. The DNA of the CDR3 is TGTGCCAGCAGTTTAGAACTGGTAGGGACCGGCGGGGGTTATGGCTACACCTTC. Translating it yields CASSLELVGTGGGYGYTF.